The source of this T cell receptor beta chain is a study of cytomegalovirus exposure and HLA in healthy donors. The germline gives CDR1 LGHNT, CDR2 FRNRAP. Trimming took off 6 bases at V and 4 bases at J, with 13 bases between the two ends. This CDR3 contains 13 residues. Assay: immunoSEQ multiplex PCR; the TCRdb copy retains only in-frame clones and omits some. The repertoire holds about 150,000 clones, with about 87% as singletons. This clonotype originated in a young man in good health and CMV-seropositive. The rearrangement joins TRBV12-5 to TRBJ2-7; D is perhaps TRBD2 (6 bases). The material sequenced was PBMCs. CDR3 amino acids: CASGSGLMYEQYF. CDR3 nucleotide sequence: TGTGCTAGTGGATCGGGACTCATGTACGAGCAGTACTTC.